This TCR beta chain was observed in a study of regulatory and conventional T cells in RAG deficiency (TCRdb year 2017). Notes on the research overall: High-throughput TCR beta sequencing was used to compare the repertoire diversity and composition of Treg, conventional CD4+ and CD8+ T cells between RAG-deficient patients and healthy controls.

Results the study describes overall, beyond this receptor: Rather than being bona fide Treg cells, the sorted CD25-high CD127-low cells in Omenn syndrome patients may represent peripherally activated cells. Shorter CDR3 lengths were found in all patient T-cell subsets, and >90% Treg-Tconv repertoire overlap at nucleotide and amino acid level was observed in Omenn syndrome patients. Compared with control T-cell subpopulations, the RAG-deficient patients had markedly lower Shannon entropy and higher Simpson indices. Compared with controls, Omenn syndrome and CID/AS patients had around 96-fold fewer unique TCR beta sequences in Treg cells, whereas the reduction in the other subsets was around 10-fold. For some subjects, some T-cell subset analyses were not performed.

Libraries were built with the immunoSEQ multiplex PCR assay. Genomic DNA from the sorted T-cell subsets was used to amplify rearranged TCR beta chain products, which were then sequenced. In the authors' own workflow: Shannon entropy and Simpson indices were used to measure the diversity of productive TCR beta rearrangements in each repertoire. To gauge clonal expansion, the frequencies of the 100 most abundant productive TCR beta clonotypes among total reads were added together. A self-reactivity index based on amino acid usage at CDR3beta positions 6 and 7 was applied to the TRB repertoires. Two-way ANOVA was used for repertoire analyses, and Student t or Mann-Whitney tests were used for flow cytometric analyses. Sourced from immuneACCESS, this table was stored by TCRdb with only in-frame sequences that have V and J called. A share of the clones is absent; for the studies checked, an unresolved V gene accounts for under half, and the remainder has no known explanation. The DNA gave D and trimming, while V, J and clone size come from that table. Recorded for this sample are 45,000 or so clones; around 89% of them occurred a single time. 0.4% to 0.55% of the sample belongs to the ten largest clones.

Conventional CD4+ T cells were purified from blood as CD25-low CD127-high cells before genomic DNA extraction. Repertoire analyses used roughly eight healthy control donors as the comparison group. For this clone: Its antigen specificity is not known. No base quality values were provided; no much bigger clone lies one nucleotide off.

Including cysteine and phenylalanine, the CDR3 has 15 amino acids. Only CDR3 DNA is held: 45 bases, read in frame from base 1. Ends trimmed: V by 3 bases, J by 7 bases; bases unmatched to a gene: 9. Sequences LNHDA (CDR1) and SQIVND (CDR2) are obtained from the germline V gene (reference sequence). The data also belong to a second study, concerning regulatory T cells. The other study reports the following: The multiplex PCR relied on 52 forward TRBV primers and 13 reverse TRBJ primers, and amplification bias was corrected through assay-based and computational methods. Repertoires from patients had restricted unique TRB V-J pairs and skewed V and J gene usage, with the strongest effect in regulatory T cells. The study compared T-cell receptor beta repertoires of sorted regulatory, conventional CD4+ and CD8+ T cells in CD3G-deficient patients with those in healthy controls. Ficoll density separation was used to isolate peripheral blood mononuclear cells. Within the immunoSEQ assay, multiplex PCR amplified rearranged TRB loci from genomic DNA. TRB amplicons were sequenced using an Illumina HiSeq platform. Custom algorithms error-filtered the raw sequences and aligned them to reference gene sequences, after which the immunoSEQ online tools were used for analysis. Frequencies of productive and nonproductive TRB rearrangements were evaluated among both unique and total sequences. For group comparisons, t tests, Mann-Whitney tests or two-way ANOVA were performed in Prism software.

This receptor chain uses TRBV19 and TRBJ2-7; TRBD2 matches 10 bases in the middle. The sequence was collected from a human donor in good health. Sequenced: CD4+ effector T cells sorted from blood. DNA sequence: TGTGCCAGTAGTATTGGGTTAGCGGGAGGAGGGGAGCAGTACTTC. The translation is CASSIGLAGGGEQYF.